This T cell receptor (beta chain) was captured in a study of long-term antiretroviral therapy in people with HIV. The CDR3 length is 13 residues. Germline V gene lookup returns CDR1 SGHTA and CDR2 FQGTGA. V lost 2 bases and J 4 bases, leaving 8 bases between the germline ends. Running of the v3.0 immunoSEQ assay took place at survey level. The assay was immunoSEQ multiplex PCR, and TCRdb's table has in-frame clones only and misses some. This sample has about 25,000 clones, with around 83% found just once. Material: unsorted PBMCs, obtained 2.9 years after starting antiretroviral therapy. The receptor was derived from a man aged 50 to 60 with HIV. The rearrangement uses TRBV7-3 and TRBJ1-1; D unresolved. In DNA form, the CDR3 reads TGTGCCAGCAGCTTAGAGGTGGGCACTGAAGCTTTCTTT. This encodes CASSLEVGTEAFF.